Each of the 25 T cell receptor beta chains below was sequenced from the same sample in a study of blood T cell repertoires in COVID-19 (TCRdb year 2020). Libraries came from the immunoSEQ multiplex PCR assay. This immuneACCESS table, as held by TCRdb, lists in-frame sequences with V and J called but not all clones. Of the missing ones, under half trace to an unresolved V gene in checked studies; the others have no known cause. The sample profile shows under 75,000 clones; just over 85% of them were found once. The ten largest account for 15% to 20% of the sample. Material for sequencing was peripheral blood. The receptors were sampled from a woman over 75 with active COVID-19.

In DNA form, the CDR3 reads TGTGCCAGCAGCTTGGGAGGGCGGGGTAGGAACTATGGCTACACCTTC. Translated, it gives CASSLGGRGRNYGYTF. The chain couples TRBV5-6 to TRBJ1-2; D not certain. This CDR3 has 16 residues. The V gene's germline CDR1 is SGHDT and CDR2 YYEEEE. Trimming cost V 0 bases and J 2 bases, with 14 bases left between them.

In its sample, this clone was seen a few times. The CDR3 region has the DNA TGTGCCAGCACGGCGACTACCTACGAGCAGTACTTC. This codes for CASTATTYEQYF. V and J are TRBV6-6 and TRBJ2-7; D may be TRBD2 (5 bases). With 7 bases removed from V and 2 bases from J, the gap between germline ends came to 9 bases. The CDR3 sequence is 12 residues long. The V gene's germline CDR1 is MNHNY and CDR2 SVGAGI (reference sequence).

This clone was observed once. The chain joins TRBV3-1 (or the pseudogene TRBV3-2) to TRBJ2-2; D unclear. This CDR3 is built from 15 residues. Germline V gene data show CDR1 as LGHDT and CDR2 as YNNKEL (reference sequence). The germline V and J ends were trimmed by 3 bases and 0 bases, with 8 bases remaining between them. CDR3 sequence: CASSQTRANTGELFF. CDR3 DNA sequence: TGTGCCAGCAGCCAGACTCGCGCGAACACCGGGGAGCTGTTTTTT.

The rearrangement uses TRBV7-9 and TRBJ1-1; 7 bases are a match to TRBD1. This CDR3 contains 16 residues. V was pared by 4 bases and J by 2 bases, with 10 bases of the junction left unmatched. Germline V gene sequence: CDR1 SEHNR, CDR2 FQNEAQ (reference sequence). The CDR3 spells CASSSPQGQTNTEAFF. CDR3 bases: TGTGCCAGCAGCTCCCCCCAGGGACAGACTAACACTGAAGCTTTCTTT. Full variable domain (outside the CDR3, taken from reference TRBV7-9 and TRBJ1-1): DTGVSQNPRHKITKRGQNVTFRCDPISEHNRLYWYRQTLGQGPEFLTYFQNEAQLEKSRLLSDRFSAERPKGSFSTLEIQRTEQGDSAMYLCASSSPQGQTNTEAFFGQGTRLTVV.

The CDR3 region has the DNA TGTGCCAGCAGCCGCACAGGGTTTGACATTCAGTACTTC. This gives the protein CASSRTGFDIQYF. V gene TRBV6-4 combines with J gene TRBJ2-4; a weak D match, TRBD1 (6 bases). Trimming removed 6 bases from V and 8 bases from J, with 14 bases in between. Germline V gene lookup returns CDR1 MRHNA and CDR2 SNTAGT. This CDR3 comprises 13 residues.

As DNA, the CDR3 is TGTGCCAGCAGCTTGGTTGGACTAGCTTACAATGAGCAGTTCTTC. It is translated as CASSLVGLAYNEQFF. The chain couples TRBV5-5 to TRBJ2-1; 8 bases fit TRBD2. The CDR3 has 15 residues. Germline V gene data show CDR1 as SGHKS and CDR2 as YYEKEE (reference sequence). After removal of 0 bases from V and 4 bases from J, the junction contained 3 bases not matched to a gene. Filled out from reference TRBV5-5 and TRBJ2-1, the complete variable domain reads DAGVTQSPTHLIKTRGQQVTLRCSPISGHKSVSWYQQVLGQGPQFIFQYYEKEERGRGNFPDRFSARQFPNYSSELNVNALLLGDSALYLCASSLVGLAYNEQFFGPGTRLTVL.

The chain is built from TRBV18 and TRBJ2-1, with 7 positions matching TRBD2. Germline CDR1 reads KGHSH; CDR2 reads LQKENI. CDR3 length: 18 amino acids. V was clipped by 6 bases and J by 8 bases; unmatched bases: 22. Here the CDR3 reads CASSPIGGSGASDDEQFF. The CDR3 DNA reads as TGTGCCAGCTCTCCAATCGGGGGGTCCGGGGCAAGTGACGATGAGCAGTTCTTC.

The J gene is TRBJ2-1, the V gene TRBV10-3, with 15 positions matching TRBD2. The germline CDR1 and CDR2 sequences are ENHRY and SYGVKD. The junction had 7 bases not matched to a gene; V was cut back by 6 bases and J by 1 base. This CDR3 is 18 amino acids long. The DNA for the CDR3 is TGTGCCATCAGCTCGGGACTAGCGGGGGGATCTTCCTACAATGAGCAGTTCTTC. Its protein is CAISSGLAGGSSYNEQFF.

CDR3 DNA sequence: TGTGCCAGCAGCCCAGGGGCCGCCGGGTCCTACGAGCAGTACTTC. Translation: CASSPGAAGSYEQYF. The chain is built from TRBV25-1 and TRBJ2-7; D may be TRBD1 (6 bases). CDR1 and CDR2 from the germline V gene are MGHDK and SYGVNS. CDR3 length: 15 residues. V lost 6 bases and J 1 base, leaving 16 bases between the germline ends.

This clone appeared once. V gene TRBV7-9 combines with J gene TRBJ2-7, with 7 nucleotides matching TRBD1. After removal of 3 bases from V and 5 bases from J, the junction contained 7 bases not matched to a gene. CDR3 length: 14 residues. Germline V gene data show CDR1 as SEHNR and CDR2 as FQNEAQ (reference sequence). In nucleotides, the CDR3 is TGTGCCAGCAGCTTTCAACAGGGGACAAACGAGCAGTACTTC. Amino acid sequence: CASSFQQGTNEQYF.

In its sample, this clone ranks as large. The chain recombines TRBV15 with TRBJ1-5; D unclear. Germline-derived CDR1 and CDR2 are LNHNV and YYDKDF (reference sequence). Trimming pared 2 bases from V and 2 bases from J, leaving 10 bases between. The CDR3 length is 15 residues. Written as DNA, the CDR3 is TGTGCCACCAGCAGAACTTACGGGGGCAATCAGCCCCAGCATTTT. Translation gives CATSRTYGGNQPQHF.

In its sample, this clone was seen once. The chain has TRBV7-6 and TRBJ2-1, with a possible D match to TRBD2 (6 bases). Germline loops: CDR1 SGHVS, CDR2 FNYEAQ. V was shortened by 3 bases and J by 4 bases, with 16 bases between the two germline ends. CDR3 length: 16 amino acids. The CDR3 here is CASSFDVGGVYNEQFF. CDR3 nucleotides: TGTGCCAGCAGCTTTGATGTGGGGGGAGTTTACAATGAGCAGTTCTTC.

V and J are TRBV28 and TRBJ2-7; TRBD2 is a possible D gene (7 bases). Trimming took 3 bases from V and 1 from J, leaving 10 bases between them. The CDR3 totals 14 residues. In germline, CDR1 is MDHEN, CDR2 SYDVKM. The CDR3 here is CASSLGGRSYEQYF. In DNA, the CDR3 is TGTGCCAGCAGTTTGGGGGGGCGGTCCTACGAGCAGTACTTC.

V gene TRBV5-4 combines with J gene TRBJ1-2; D gene ambiguous. Germline V gene data show CDR1 as SGHNT and CDR2 as YYREEE (reference sequence). V dropped 0 bases and J dropped 6 bases, with 12 bases sitting between them. This CDR3 region has 14 residues. CDR3 loop: CASSLALGSHGYTF. The CDR3, as DNA: TGTGCCAGCAGCTTGGCGTTGGGCAGTCATGGCTACACCTTC.

The rearrangement links TRBV7-9 to TRBJ2-7; D is perhaps TRBD1 (6 bases). Gene TRBJ2-1 matches the end of the DNA better, so the J call may be wrong. The CDR3 extends over 12 amino acids. Per germline, CDR1 SEHNR and CDR2 FQNEAQ (reference sequence). For the CDR3, the DNA is TGTGCCAGCAGCCCCCAGGGGAATGAGCAGTTCTTC. This translates into CASSPQGNEQFF.

The chain combines TRBV9 with TRBJ2-4; TRBD1 aligns across 11 bases. Germline CDR1 is SGDLS and CDR2 is YYNGEE. The CDR3 sequence is 14 residues long. V was clipped by 2 bases and J by 9 bases; unmatched bases: 4. Here the CDR3 reads CASSVSGTGGIQYF. The CDR3 DNA reads TGTGCCAGCAGCGTTTCCGGGACAGGGGGCATTCAGTACTTC.

V is TRBV9 and J is TRBJ2-7; TRBD1 agrees at 7 bases. Germline V gives CDR1 SGDLS, CDR2 YYNGEE. This CDR3 comprises 15 residues. Losses at the gene ends were 3 bases for V and 0 bases for J; bases not matched to a gene: 6. Written as DNA, the CDR3 is TGTGCCAGCAGCGGCCCGGACAGGAGCTCCTACGAGCAGTACTTC. Translating it yields CASSGPDRSSYEQYF.

The CDR3 loop reads CASSFKTGLLGYGYTF. DNA of the CDR3: TGTGCCAGCAGTTTCAAGACAGGTCTCCTTGGCTATGGCTACACCTTC. V is TRBV5-4 and J is TRBJ1-2; D is possibly TRBD1 (6 bases). CDR3 length: 16 amino acids. Germline lookup yields CDR1 SGHNT and CDR2 YYREEE (reference sequence). V was shortened by 5 bases and J by 4 bases, with 21 bases between the two germline ends.

This rearrangement joins TRBV11-2 to TRBJ2-3, with D perhaps TRBD1 (5 bases). V lost 1 base and J lost 3, with 14 bases in between. CDR3 length: 16 amino acids. Per the germline V gene, CDR1 is SGHAT and CDR2 is FQNNGV. The CDR3 DNA follows: TGTGCCAGCAGCTTAGTAGGTGGGGCCGTGACAGATACGCAGTATTTT. Translated, it gives CASSLVGGAVTDTQYF.

The rearrangement uses TRBV6-5 and TRBJ1-2, with a possible D match to TRBD1 (5 bases). The CDR3 has 13 residues. Germline V gene lookup returns CDR1 MNHEY and CDR2 SVGAGI. Trimming removed 5 bases at V and 6 bases at J, with 13 bases between. CDR3 sequence reads: CASSLYGGDGYTF. For the CDR3, the DNA is TGTGCCAGCAGTCTCTACGGGGGGGATGGCTACACCTTC.

The rearrangement links TRBV6-2 or TRBV6-3 to TRBJ2-5; the match to TRBD2 covers 7 bases. With 6 bases clipped from V and 9 bases from J, the junction kept 7 bases outside the gene matches. Per the germline V gene, CDR1 is MNHEY and CDR2 is SVGEGT. There are 12 residues in the CDR3. CDR3 sequence (DNA): TGTGCCAGCAGCCCCCGGGGAGGGGCCCAGTACTTC. It codes for CASSPRGGAQYF.

This chain joins TRBV19 and TRBJ2-1, with 7 nucleotides matching TRBD2. V shed 4 bases and J 0 bases; nucleotides not matched to a gene: 6. The CDR3 is made up of 16 amino acids. CDR1 is LNHDA, CDR2 SQIVND, per germline (reference sequence). The CDR3 DNA reads TGTGCCAGTAGTAACGGGAGGCTATCCTCCTACAATGAGCAGTTCTTC. Translation: CASSNGRLSSYNEQFF. Supplemented by reference TRBV19 and TRBJ2-1, the full variable domain reads DGGITQSPKYLFRKEGQNVTLSCEQNLNHDAMYWYRQDPGQGLRLIYYSQIVNDFQKGDIAEGYSVSREKKESFPLTVTSAQKNPTAFYLCASSNGRLSSYNEQFFGPGTRLTVL.

The chain links TRBV9 to TRBJ2-1, with TRBD2 matching over 9 bases. J was trimmed by 0 bases and V by 4 bases; bases with no gene match: 8. In germline, CDR1 is SGDLS, CDR2 YYNGEE. This CDR3 spans 17 amino acids. CDR3 coding DNA: TGTGCCAGCAGCCCCCGGGCGGGGGGGAGCTCCTACAATGAGCAGTTCTTC. This translates into CASSPRAGGSSYNEQFF.

V usage is TRBV18 and J usage is TRBJ1-2; possible D gene TRBD1, 6 bases. The V gene's germline CDR1 is KGHSH and CDR2 LQKENI. The V and J ends lost 3 bases and 8 bases respectively, with 13 bases between them. The CDR3 totals 13 residues. The CDR3 is CASSPTGQWGYTF. Here the CDR3 DNA reads TGTGCCAGCTCACCGACAGGACAATGGGGCTACACCTTC.

The chain couples TRBV12-3 or TRBV12-4 to TRBJ2-7; 7 bases line up with TRBD1. V shed 5 bases, J shed 6 bases, and the junction held 4 bases outside the gene matches. The CDR3 is made up of 12 amino acids. The CDR3 nucleotides are TGTGCCAGCAGTAAAGGGACAGTCGAGCAGTACTTC. As protein: CASSKGTVEQYF.